A selection of T cell receptor beta chains follows, all from one sample in a study of blood T cell repertoires in COVID-19. Only in-frame clones appear in the TCRdb table, and some are missing; sequencing was by immunoSEQ multiplex PCR. Of a few hundred thousand clones in the sample, 87% were seen once. Sequences were obtained from peripheral blood. The source of these receptors is a woman aged 18-29 years who had recovered from COVID-19. CDR3s include the opening cysteine and the closing phenylalanine or tryptophan. The D gene is left open where the match is weak. Clone size is stated in some rows and not others, as once, few, many or a class when expanded.

clone size: -
V gene: TRBV27
J gene: TRBJ2-7
D gene: -
CDR3 protein: CASGTTEDEQYF
CDR3 DNA: TGTGCCAGCGGGACAACTGAGGACGAGCAGTACTTC

clone size: -
V gene: TRBV15
J gene: TRBJ2-1
D gene: -
CDR3 protein: CATSPHSRSSSYNEQFF
CDR3 DNA: TGTGCCACCAGCCCCCATTCTCGGAGCTCTAGCTACAATGAGCAGTTCTTC

clone size: many
V gene: TRBV6-4
J gene: TRBJ2-3
D gene: TRBD1
CDR3 protein: CASSEGQGSTDTQYF
CDR3 DNA: TGTGCCAGCAGTGAGGGACAGGGGAGCACAGATACGCAGTATTTT

clone size: -
V gene: TRBV30
J gene: TRBJ2-2
D gene: -
CDR3 protein: CAWIRGPEGENTGELFF
CDR3 DNA: TGTGCCTGGATAAGGGGTCCGGAGGGTGAGAACACCGGGGAGCTGTTTTTT

clone size: once
V gene: TRBV5-3
J gene: TRBJ2-7
D gene: TRBD2
CDR3 protein: CARICGSCYEQYF
CDR3 DNA: TGTGCCAGAATTTGCGGGAGTTGCTACGAGCAGTACTTC

clone size: -
V gene: TRBV2
J gene: TRBJ2-7
D gene: TRBD1
CDR3 protein: CASRGQGLDEQYF
CDR3 DNA: TGTGCCAGCAGGGGACAGGGCCTTGACGAGCAGTACTTC

clone size: once
V gene: TRBV24-1
J gene: TRBJ2-6
D gene: -
CDR3 protein: CATSEPTAPNSGANVLTF
CDR3 DNA: TGTGCCACCAGTGAGCCGACAGCTCCGAACTCTGGGGCCAACGTCCTGACTTTC

clone size: -
V gene: TRBV14
J gene: TRBJ1-2
D gene: -
CDR3 protein: CASSQEPQEHYGYTF
CDR3 DNA: TGTGCCAGCAGCCAAGAACCACAGGAGCACTATGGCTACACCTTC

clone size: -
V gene: TRBV27
J gene: TRBJ2-7
D gene: TRBD1
CDR3 protein: CASSLGTGREQYF
CDR3 DNA: TGTGCCAGCAGTCTGGGGACAGGGAGGGAGCAGTACTTC

clone size: -
V gene: TRBV19
J gene: TRBJ2-3
D gene: -
CDR3 protein: CASSIDQGYTQYF
CDR3 DNA: TGTGCCAGTAGTATAGACCAGGGATATACGCAGTATTTT

clone size: -
V gene: TRBV5-5
J gene: TRBJ2-5
D gene: -
CDR3 protein: CASSFGERETQYF
CDR3 DNA: TGTGCCAGCAGCTTCGGAGAAAGGGAGACCCAGTACTTC

clone size: many
V gene: TRBV5-6
J gene: TRBJ1-5
D gene: -
CDR3 protein: CASSLRGYQPQHF
CDR3 DNA: TGTGCCAGCAGCTTAAGGGGGTATCAGCCCCAGCATTTT

clone size: -
V gene: TRBV4-3
J gene: TRBJ1-1
D gene: -
CDR3 protein: CASSPGLGNTEAFF
CDR3 DNA: TGCGCCAGCAGCCCGGGTCTGGGGAACACTGAAGCTTTCTTT

clone size: -
V gene: TRBV15
J gene: TRBJ2-7
D gene: TRBD2
CDR3 protein: CATSRVTGGPSYEQYF
CDR3 DNA: TGTGCCACCAGCAGAGTAACGGGAGGGCCTTCCTACGAGCAGTACTTC

clone size: once
V gene: TRBV6-5
J gene: TRBJ1-3
D gene: TRBD1
CDR3 protein: CASSYETGGGNTIYF
CDR3 DNA: TGTGCCAGCAGTTACGAGACAGGGGGAGGAAACACCATATATTTT

clone size: -
V gene: TRBV18
J gene: TRBJ2-7
D gene: TRBD2
CDR3 protein: CASSPISSSGRFYEQYF
CDR3 DNA: TGTGCCAGCTCACCCATTTCTTCTAGCGGGAGGTTCTACGAGCAGTACTTC

clone size: -
V gene: TRBV18
J gene: TRBJ2-7
D gene: -
CDR3 protein: CASSPRRGNEQYF
CDR3 DNA: TGTGCCAGCTCACCACGAAGAGGCAACGAGCAGTACTTC

clone size: -
V gene: TRBV25-1
J gene: TRBJ2-3
D gene: TRBD1
CDR3 protein: CASSPLTETGADTDTQYF
CDR3 DNA: TGTGCCAGCAGTCCTCTCACGGAGACAGGGGCGGATACAGATACGCAGTATTTT

clone size: once
V gene: TRBV28
J gene: TRBJ1-1
D gene: -
CDR3 protein: CASSLLTGRDMGEAFF
CDR3 DNA: TGTGCCAGCAGTTTATTAACAGGGAGGGATATGGGTGAAGCTTTCTTT

clone size: -
V gene: TRBV6-5
J gene: TRBJ2-7
D gene: TRBD1
CDR3 protein: CASSYTGDGPYEQYF
CDR3 DNA: TGTGCCAGCAGTTACACAGGGGACGGGCCCTACGAGCAGTACTTC

clone size: -
V gene: TRBV18
J gene: TRBJ2-2
D gene: TRBD2
CDR3 protein: CASSLSGSDTGELFF
CDR3 DNA: TGTGCCAGCTCACTTAGCGGGAGTGACACCGGGGAGCTGTTTTTT

clone size: few
V gene: TRBV13
J gene: TRBJ2-1
D gene: TRBD2
CDR3 protein: CASSSRLAPYNEQFF
CDR3 DNA: TGTGCCAGCAGTTCCCGACTAGCGCCCTACAATGAGCAGTTCTTC

clone size: -
V gene: TRBV4-3
J gene: TRBJ2-3
D gene: -
CDR3 protein: CASSQDVFLRGPDTQYF
CDR3 DNA: TGCGCCAGCAGCCAAGATGTCTTTCTCCGTGGCCCAGATACGCAGTATTTT

clone size: -
V gene: TRBV6-5
J gene: TRBJ1-2
D gene: TRBD1
CDR3 protein: CASRPGQGYYTF
CDR3 DNA: TGTGCCAGCAGGCCGGGACAGGGGTACTACACCTTC

clone size: -
V gene: TRBV6-1
J gene: TRBJ2-7
D gene: TRBD2
CDR3 protein: CASSEASGTYEQYF
CDR3 DNA: TGTGCCAGCAGTGAAGCTAGCGGGACTTACGAGCAGTACTTC

clone size: -
V gene: TRBV10-3
J gene: TRBJ2-1
D gene: TRBD2
CDR3 protein: CAISESRLAGNLNEQFF
CDR3 DNA: TGTGCCATCAGTGAGTCGAGGCTAGCGGGGAATCTCAATGAGCAGTTCTTC

clone size: -
V gene: TRBV4-1
J gene: TRBJ1-3
D gene: -
CDR3 protein: CASSQPRKRGNTIYF
CDR3 DNA: TGCGCCAGCAGCCAACCCAGGAAACGGGGAAACACCATATATTTT

clone size: -
V gene: TRBV28
J gene: TRBJ1-1
D gene: TRBD1
CDR3 protein: CASRANRGELSEAFF
CDR3 DNA: TGTGCCAGCAGAGCCAACAGGGGAGAACTTTCTGAAGCTTTCTTT

clone size: once
V gene: TRBV19
J gene: TRBJ2-3
D gene: TRBD2
CDR3 protein: CATKGPSGGGTDTQYF
CDR3 DNA: TGTGCCACTAAAGGGCCTAGCGGGGGGGGCACAGATACGCAGTATTTT

clone size: few
V gene: TRBV30
J gene: TRBJ1-5
D gene: -
CDR3 protein: CAWSVQGNQPQHF
CDR3 DNA: TGTGCCTGGAGTGTACAGGGAAATCAGCCCCAGCATTTT

clone size: -
V gene: TRBV7-2
J gene: TRBJ1-2
D gene: -
CDR3 protein: CASTDKGREYGYTF
CDR3 DNA: TGTGCCAGCACGGACAAGGGGCGCGAATATGGCTACACCTTC

clone size: -
V gene: TRBV5-1
J gene: TRBJ2-3
D gene: TRBD1
CDR3 protein: CASSLTGGSNTQYF
CDR3 DNA: TGCGCCAGCAGCTTGACAGGGGGAAGTAATACGCAGTATTTT

clone size: -
V gene: TRBV30
J gene: TRBJ2-2
D gene: -
CDR3 protein: CAQSGGTTNTGELFF
CDR3 DNA: TGTGCCCAATCCGGTGGGACAACGAACACCGGGGAGCTGTTTTTT

clone size: -
V gene: TRBV15
J gene: TRBJ1-1
D gene: TRBD1
CDR3 protein: CATGDSLTEAFF
CDR3 DNA: TGTGCCACCGGGGACAGTCTCACTGAAGCTTTCTTT

clone size: -
V gene: TRBV9
J gene: TRBJ2-1
D gene: TRBD2
CDR3 protein: CASSARRGWNEQFF
CDR3 DNA: TGTGCCAGCAGCGCCCGGCGGGGGTGGAATGAGCAGTTCTTC

clone size: -
V gene: TRBV13
J gene: TRBJ2-1
D gene: -
CDR3 protein: CASSPGVGGHNEQFF
CDR3 DNA: TGTGCCAGCAGCCCGGGGGTTGGGGGACACAATGAGCAGTTCTTC

clone size: -
V gene: TRBV11-3
J gene: TRBJ2-1
D gene: -
CDR3 protein: CASSPHPRGSYNEQFF
CDR3 DNA: TGTGCCAGCAGCCCCCACCCCCGGGGATCCTACAATGAGCAGTTCTTC

clone size: once
V gene: TRBV27
J gene: TRBJ2-1
D gene: TRBD1
CDR3 protein: CASSWTGYNEQFF
CDR3 DNA: TGTGCCAGCAGCTGGACAGGGTACAATGAGCAGTTCTTC